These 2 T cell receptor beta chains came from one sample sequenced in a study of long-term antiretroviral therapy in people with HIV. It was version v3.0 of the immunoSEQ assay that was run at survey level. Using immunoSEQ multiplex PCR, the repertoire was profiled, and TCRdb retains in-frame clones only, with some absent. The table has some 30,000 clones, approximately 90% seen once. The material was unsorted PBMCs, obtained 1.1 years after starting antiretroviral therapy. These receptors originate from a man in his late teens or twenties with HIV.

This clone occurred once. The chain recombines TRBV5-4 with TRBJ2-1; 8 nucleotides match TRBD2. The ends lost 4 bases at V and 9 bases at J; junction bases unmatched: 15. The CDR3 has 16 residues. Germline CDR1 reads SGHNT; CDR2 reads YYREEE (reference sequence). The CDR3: CASSLREGLGPLEQFF. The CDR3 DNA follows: TGTGCCAGCAGCCTCCGGGAGGGACTAGGACCCCTTGAGCAGTTCTTC.

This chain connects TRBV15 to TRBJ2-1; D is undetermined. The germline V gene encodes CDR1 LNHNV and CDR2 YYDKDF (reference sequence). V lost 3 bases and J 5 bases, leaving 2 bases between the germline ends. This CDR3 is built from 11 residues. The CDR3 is CATSRNNEQFF. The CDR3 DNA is TGTGCCACCAGCAGGAACAATGAGCAGTTCTTC.